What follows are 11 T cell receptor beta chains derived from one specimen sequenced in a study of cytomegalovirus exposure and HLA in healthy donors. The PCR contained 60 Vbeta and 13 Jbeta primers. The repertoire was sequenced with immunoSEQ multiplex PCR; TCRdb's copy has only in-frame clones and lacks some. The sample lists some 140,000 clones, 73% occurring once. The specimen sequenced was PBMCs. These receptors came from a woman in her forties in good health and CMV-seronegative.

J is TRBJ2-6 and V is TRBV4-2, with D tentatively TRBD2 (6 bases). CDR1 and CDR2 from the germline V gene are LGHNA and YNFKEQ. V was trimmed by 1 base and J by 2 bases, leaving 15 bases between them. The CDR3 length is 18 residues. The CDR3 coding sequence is TGTGCCAGCAGCCAAGTGGTCGGGGGTTCTACTGGGGCCAACGTCCTGACTTTC. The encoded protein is CASSQVVGGSTGANVLTF.

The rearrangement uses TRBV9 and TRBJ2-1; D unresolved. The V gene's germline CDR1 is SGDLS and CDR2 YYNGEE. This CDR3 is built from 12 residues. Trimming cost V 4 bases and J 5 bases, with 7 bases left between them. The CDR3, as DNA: TGTGCCAGCAGCCCTCTTGACAATGAGCAGTTCTTC. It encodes CASSPLDNEQFF.

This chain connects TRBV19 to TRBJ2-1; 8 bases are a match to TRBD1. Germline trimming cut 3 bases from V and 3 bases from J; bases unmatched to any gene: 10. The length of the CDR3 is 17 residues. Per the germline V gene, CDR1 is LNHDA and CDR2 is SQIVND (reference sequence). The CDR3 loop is CASSIALQDRVYNEQFF. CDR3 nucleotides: TGTGCCAGTAGTATCGCCCTCCAGGACAGGGTCTACAATGAGCAGTTCTTC.

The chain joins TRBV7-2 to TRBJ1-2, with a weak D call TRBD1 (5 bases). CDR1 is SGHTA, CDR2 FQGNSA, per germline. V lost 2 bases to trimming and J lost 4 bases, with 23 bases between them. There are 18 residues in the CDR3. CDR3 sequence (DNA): TGTGCCAGCAGCTTATCTGGGGCGGGTCCTGGGGGAGGCTATGGCTACACCTTC. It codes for CASSLSGAGPGGGYGYTF.

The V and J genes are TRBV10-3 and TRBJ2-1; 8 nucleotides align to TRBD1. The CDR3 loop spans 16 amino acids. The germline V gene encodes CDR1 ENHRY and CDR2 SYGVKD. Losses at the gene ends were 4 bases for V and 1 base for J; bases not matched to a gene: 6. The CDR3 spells CAISATTGVSYNEQFF. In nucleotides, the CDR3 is TGTGCCATCAGTGCGACGACAGGGGTATCCTACAATGAGCAGTTCTTC.

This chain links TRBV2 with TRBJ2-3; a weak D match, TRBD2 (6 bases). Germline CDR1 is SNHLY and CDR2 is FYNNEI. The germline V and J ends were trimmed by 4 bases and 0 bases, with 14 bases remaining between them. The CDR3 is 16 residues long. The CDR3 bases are TGTGCCAGCAGTGCTCTGGGAGGTGCTAGCACAGATACGCAGTATTTT. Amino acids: CASSALGGASTDTQYF. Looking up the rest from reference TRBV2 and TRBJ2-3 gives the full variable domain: EPEVTQTPSHQVTQMGQEVILRCVPISNHLYFYWYRQILGQKVEFLVSFYNNEISEKSEIFDDQFSVERPDGSNFTLKIRSTKLEDSAMYFCASSALGGASTDTQYFGPGTRLTVL.

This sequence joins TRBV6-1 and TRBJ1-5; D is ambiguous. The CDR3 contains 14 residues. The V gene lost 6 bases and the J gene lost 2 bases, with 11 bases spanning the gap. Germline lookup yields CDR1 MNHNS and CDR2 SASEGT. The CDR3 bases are TGTGCCAGCAGGCGGGGTGATGGCAATCAGCCCCAGCATTTT. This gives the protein CASRRGDGNQPQHF.

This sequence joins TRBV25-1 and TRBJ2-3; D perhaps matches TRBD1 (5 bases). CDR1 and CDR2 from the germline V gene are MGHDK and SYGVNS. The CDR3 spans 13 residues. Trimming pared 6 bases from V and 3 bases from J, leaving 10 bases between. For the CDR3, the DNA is TGTGCCAGCAGCAGGGAACCGACAGATACGCAGTATTTT. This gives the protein CASSREPTDTQYF.

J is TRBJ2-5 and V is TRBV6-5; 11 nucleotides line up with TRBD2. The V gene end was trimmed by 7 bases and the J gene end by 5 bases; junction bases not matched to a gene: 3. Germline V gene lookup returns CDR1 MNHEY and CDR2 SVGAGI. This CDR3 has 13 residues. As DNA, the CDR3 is TGTGCCAGCACCTTAGCGGGAGGGGAGACCCAGTACTTC. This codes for CASTLAGGETQYF.

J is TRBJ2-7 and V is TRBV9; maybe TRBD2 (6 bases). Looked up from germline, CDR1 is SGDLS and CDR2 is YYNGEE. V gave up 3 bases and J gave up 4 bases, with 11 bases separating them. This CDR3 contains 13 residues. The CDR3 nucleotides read TGTGCCAGCAGCGCGCGGGGAAATTACGAGCAGTACTTC. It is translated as CASSARGNYEQYF.

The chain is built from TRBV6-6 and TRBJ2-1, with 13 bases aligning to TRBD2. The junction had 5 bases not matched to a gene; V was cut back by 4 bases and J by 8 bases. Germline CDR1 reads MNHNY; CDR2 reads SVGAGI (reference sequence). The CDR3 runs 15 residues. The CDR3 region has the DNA TGTGCCAGCAGTTCGACTAGCGGGGGGTACGATGAGCAGTTCTTC. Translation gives CASSSTSGGYDEQFF.